The entry below describes one TCR beta chain. The study ran its PCR with 60 Vbeta and 13 Jbeta primers. Measured with immunoSEQ multiplex PCR; TCRdb has only the in-frame clones, and not every one. The sample gives approximately 110,000 clones, 60% to 85% of which show up once; around 5% is in the top ten. Trimming pared 5 bases from V and 3 bases from J, leaving 11 bases between. Looked up from germline, CDR1 is MNHEY and CDR2 is SMNVEV (reference sequence). The CDR3 spans 13 residues. The data were obtained in a study of cytomegalovirus exposure and HLA in healthy donors. At the level of the study: Earlier sequencing of about 179 million T cells yielded under 120 million unique TCR beta sequences.

The source is a female donor in good health and CMV-seropositive. The chain has TRBV27 and TRBJ2-7; D is uncertain. Specimen: PBMCs. The CDR3 coding sequence is TGTGCCAGCAGTCTCGATAGCTACTACGAGCAGTACTTC. It is translated as CASSLDSYYEQYF.